This T cell receptor beta chain was recovered during a study of T cells after yellow fever vaccination. The ends lost 0 bases at V and 0 bases at J; junction bases unmatched: 12. The length of the CDR3 is 19 residues. Germline loops: CDR1 ENHRY, CDR2 SYGVKD. TCRdb re-called the 5' RACE reads with MiXCR, one entry per CDR3 protein. Here the sample spans under 100,000 distinct CDR3 sequences, around 5.5% being singletons. This clonotype showed up just a few times. Material: CD8+ T cells sorted from PBMCs, obtained 10 days after the yellow fever booster vaccination. The TCR was taken from a man aged 18 to 35 who received the YFV17D yellow fever vaccine. This chain uses TRBV10-3 with TRBJ1-1; TRBD1 matches at 8 bases. The CDR3 region has the DNA TGTGCCATCAGTGAGTCGGGGACAGGTATGATGAGCCTGAACACTGAAGCTTTCTTT. Its protein is CAISESGTGMMSLNTEAFF.